This T cell receptor beta chain was sequenced for a study of T cells after posttransplantation cyclophosphamide. Notes on the study in general: Blood and skin or GI T cell repertoires showed limited TRB overlap.

Germline CDR1 GTSNPN, CDR2 SVGIG (reference sequence). This CDR3 has 14 amino acids. The V end lost 4 bases, the J end lost 5 bases, and 15 bases lay between the germline ends. With regard to this clone: Its antigen is undetermined.

The assay was immunoSEQ multiplex PCR, and TCRdb's table has in-frame clones only and misses some. The sample records about 53,000 clones, around 83% being singletons. The chain carries TRBV30 and TRBJ2-1; possibly TRBD2 for D (6 bases). This clonotype originated in a young man with a blood cancer, CMV-positive, and with a related stem cell donor. Sequenced input: PBMCs. The CDR3 spells CAWNVWRDDNEQFF. The CDR3 bases are TGTGCCTGGAATGTGTGGCGGGACGACAATGAGCAGTTCTTC.